The clone carrying this TCR beta chain was observed a single time. The record originates from a study of blood T cell repertoires in COVID-19. This CDR3 has 15 amino acids. V lost 0 bases to trimming and J lost 5 bases, with 8 bases between them. From germline, CDR1 is WSHSY and CDR2 SAAADI. Assay: immunoSEQ multiplex PCR; the TCRdb copy retains only in-frame clones and omits some. Of 200,000 to 300,000 clones listed, around nine tenths are singletons. This TCR came from a woman under 30 who had recovered from COVID-19. The sequenced sample consisted of PBMCs or T cells enriched from blood (not recorded which). The V gene is TRBV10-2, the J gene TRBJ1-6; D perhaps matches TRBD1 (6 bases). Here the CDR3 reads CASSESRQDNSPLHF. In DNA form, the CDR3 reads TGCGCCAGCAGTGAGTCAAGACAGGATAATTCACCCCTCCACTTT.